The TCR beta chain under discussion was sequenced for a study of blood T cell repertoires in COVID-19. Study background: In each case, the material was cDNA or gDNA derived from T cells, B-cell-depleted T cells, or PBMCs.

Germline loops: CDR1 SGHAT, CDR2 FQDESV (reference sequence). Trimming shortened V by 3 bases and J by 6 bases, and 6 bases separated the two germline ends. The CDR3 length is 12 residues. Those who participated ranged in age from roughly 18 to 89 years and resided in about two dozen US areas. Measured with immunoSEQ multiplex PCR; TCRdb has only the in-frame clones, and not every one. This table holds approximately 210,000 clones, more than 75% found once. The TCR sequence derives from a man aged 30-40 years with acute COVID-19. Sequenced: PBMCs or T cells enriched from blood (not recorded which). The V gene is TRBV11-1, the J gene TRBJ1-3; D uncertain. The CDR3 is CASSLAENTIYF. The CDR3 bases are TGTGCCAGCAGCTTGGCGGAAAACACCATATATTTT.